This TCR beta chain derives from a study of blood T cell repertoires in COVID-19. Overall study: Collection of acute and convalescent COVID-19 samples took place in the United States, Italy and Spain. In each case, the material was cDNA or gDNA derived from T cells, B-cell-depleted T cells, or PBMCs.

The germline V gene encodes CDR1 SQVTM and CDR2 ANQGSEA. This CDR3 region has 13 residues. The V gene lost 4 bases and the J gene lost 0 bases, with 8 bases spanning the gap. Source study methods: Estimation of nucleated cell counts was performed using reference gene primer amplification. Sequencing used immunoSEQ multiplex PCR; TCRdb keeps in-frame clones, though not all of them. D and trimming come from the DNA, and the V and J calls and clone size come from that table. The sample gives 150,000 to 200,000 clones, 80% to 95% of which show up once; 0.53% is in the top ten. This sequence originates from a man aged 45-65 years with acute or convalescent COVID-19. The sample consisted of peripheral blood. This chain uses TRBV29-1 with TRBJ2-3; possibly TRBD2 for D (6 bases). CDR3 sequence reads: CSVGGLSTDTQYF. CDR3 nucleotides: TGCAGCGTTGGGGGACTTAGCACAGATACGCAGTATTTT.